One and the same sample provided the 5 T cell receptor beta chains below, sequenced in a study of monozygotic twins with inflammatory bowel disease. For each CDR3 protein, TCRdb gives one entry from its re-call of the 5' RACE reads, without DNA. The sample holds 420,000 or so distinct CDR3 sequences. What was sequenced was blood. Source of these receptors: a human donor with ulcerative colitis or Crohn's disease, or a healthy co-twin of an affected twin (not recorded which).

This chain connects TRBV6-5 to TRBJ2-1. The CDR3 runs 15 residues. The germline gives CDR1 MNHEY, CDR2 SVGAGI. Here the CDR3 reads CASSNDGINYNEQFF.

This chain connects TRBV29-1 to TRBJ1-2; TCRdb outputs TRBD1, but without DNA this stays unchecked. The CDR3 runs to 14 residues. Germline values: CDR1 SQVTM, CDR2 ANQGSEA. CDR3 residues: CSAGGRDSYYGYTF.

The chain combines TRBV12-3 or TRBV12-4 with TRBJ1-3. There are 15 residues in the CDR3. CDR3: CASSLDRASGNTIYF.

The chain combines TRBV9 with TRBJ1-4; no DNA is available, so the TRBD1 call from TCRdb remains unchecked. Looked up from germline, CDR1 is SGDLS and CDR2 is YYNGEE. The length of the CDR3 is 15 residues. This chain's CDR3 is CASSTGDSLGEKLFF.

V usage is TRBV4-1 and J usage is TRBJ1-4. CDR3 length equals 14 residues. Per the germline V gene, CDR1 is MGHRA and CDR2 is YSYEKL. CDR3 loop: CASSQDPTNEKLFF.